The 4 T cell receptor beta chains reported below all come from one sample, sequenced in a study of blood T cell repertoires in COVID-19. Produced via immunoSEQ multiplex PCR; TCRdb's table is partial and in-frame only. The top ten hold roughly 3% of the sample, which has 220,000 or so clones, roughly 84% seen once. Sequenced input: peripheral blood. These receptors all stem from a woman in her thirties who had recovered from COVID-19.

The CDR3 here is CASSPGLGRGFGETQYF. Here the CDR3 DNA reads TGTGCCAGCAGTCCAGGGTTGGGAAGGGGATTTGGAGAGACCCAGTACTTC. The chain joins TRBV28 to TRBJ2-5; weak D call: TRBD1 (5 bases). CDR3 size: 17 residues. Trimming took off 5 bases at V and 4 bases at J, with 23 bases between the two ends. The germline gives CDR1 MDHEN, CDR2 SYDVKM.

The chain joins TRBV28 to TRBJ2-7, with TRBD2 as a possible D gene (6 bases). Germline V CDR1 and CDR2: MDHEN, SYDVKM. There are 14 residues in the CDR3. Trimming took 6 bases from V and 0 from J, leaving 12 bases between them. CDR3 residues: CASRGTYSSYEQYF. CDR3 sequence (DNA): TGTGCCAGCAGGGGGACTTATAGCTCCTACGAGCAGTACTTC.

This clone showed up just once. The CDR3 DNA reads as TGTGCCAGCAGTAATACCCCGCGGTACGAGCAGTACTTC. This gives the protein CASSNTPRYEQYF. This chain links TRBV27 with TRBJ2-7; D is uncertain. Trimming pared 5 bases from V and 4 bases from J, leaving 12 bases between. CDR1 MNHEY and CDR2 SMNVEV come from the germline V gene (reference sequence). The length of the CDR3 is 13 residues.

The gene calls are TRBV5-4 and TRBJ1-5; D may be TRBD1 (6 bases). V was trimmed by 4 bases and J by 1 base, leaving 15 bases between them. The CDR3 has 16 residues. CDR1 is SGHNT, CDR2 YYREEE, per germline (reference sequence). The CDR3 loop reads CASSQPDSKSNQPQHF. The CDR3 region has the DNA TGTGCCAGCAGCCAACCGGACAGTAAGAGCAATCAGCCCCAGCATTTT.